This T cell receptor (beta chain) was documented in a study of tumor and adjacent non-tumor tissue in lung cancer. This sample's RNA came from whole unsorted tissue. CDR3 size: 12 residues. Germline CDR1 is SQVTM and CDR2 is ANQGSEA. A modified ARM-PCR protocol with three rounds of nested PCR amplified TCRbeta. TCRdb ran MiXCR on the multiplex PCR reads and lists one entry per CDR3 protein. The sample records 120,000 or so distinct CDR3 sequences, approximately 66% being singletons. A remark on this clonotype: Because the CDR3 is missing its conserved closing phenylalanine or tryptophan, this is likely a read error.

This chain uses TRBV29-1 with TRBJ2-7; D gene unclear. The sequencing sample was made of lung tumor tissue. This TCR came from a man aged 25 to 40 with non-small cell lung cancer. The CDR3 DNA sequence: TGCAGCTTCAAACTGAGCTCCTACGATCAGTACTGC. Its translation: CSFKLSSYDQYC.